Here is one T cell receptor (beta chain) with its context. What it binds is unknown. This CDR3 is also generated by other DNA sequences in the sample. This entry is derived from a study of Ad26.COV2.S vaccination and SARS-CoV-2 variants. V lost 0 bases to trimming and J lost 2 bases, with 0 bases between them. Germline CDR1 is SGHDT and CDR2 is YYEEEE. This CDR3 spans 12 amino acids. General study findings and limits: Reports say spike-specific CD8+ and CD4+ T cell responses covered substantial breadth after vaccination. Assessments of TCR breadth and depth may have underestimated the total T cell responses. Across vaccine and placebo recipients, the breadth of non-spike TCRs was similar. The study found higher spike-specific TCR breadth in vaccine than placebo recipients.

Some clones are missing from TCRdb's copy, which holds only in-frame ones; the method was immunoSEQ multiplex PCR. The data contain around 350,000 clones, roughly 94% of them singletons. This specimen was peripheral blood, taken after recovery from COVID-19. The TCR originated in a human donor who had recovered from COVID-19. This chain links TRBV5-6 with TRBJ1-5; D not resolved. CDR3 DNA sequence: TGTGCCAGCAGCTTGGGCAATCAGCCCCAGCATTTT. Protein: CASSLGNQPQHF.